The 8 T cell receptor beta chains below come from one sample, sequenced in a study of metastatic and nonmetastatic thyroid tumors. Through MiXCR, TCRdb re-clonotyped the PCR reads. This table holds around 50,000 clones, roughly 30% found once. Among the patients, none had received any treatment before thyroid surgery. Sequences were obtained from blood. The receptors were gathered from a female donor with papillary thyroid cancer or a benign thyroid nodule (not recorded which). Some clones in this sample may be carry-over from other donors' samples.

This rearrangement joins TRBV14 to TRBJ1-3; the match to TRBD1 covers 10 bases. The V gene's germline CDR1 is SGHDN and CDR2 FVKESK. V shed 3 bases, J shed 12 bases, and the junction held 8 bases outside the gene matches. This CDR3 region has 14 residues. CDR3 protein: CASSQSGTGASIYF. The CDR3 DNA reads TGTGCCAGCAGCCAGTCCGGGACAGGGGCAAGCATATATTTT.

The rearrangement joins TRBV7-2 to TRBJ2-7; TRBD1 might be the D (5 bases). The germline gives CDR1 SGHTA, CDR2 FQGNSA. V lost 0 bases and J lost 7, with 13 bases in between. This CDR3 has 14 amino acids. The CDR3 nucleotides are TGTGCCAGCAGCTTAGCAGGGGCTTCGAGGGAGCAGTACTTC. Its protein product is CASSLAGASREQYF.

The J gene is TRBJ1-5, the V gene TRBV4-1; D gene unclear. CDR1 MGHRA and CDR2 YSYEKL come from the germline V gene. This CDR3 is built from 14 residues. Trimming pared 0 bases from V and 2 bases from J, leaving 5 bases between. CDR3 bases: TGCGCCAGCAGCCAAGAACAACGCAATCAGCCCCAGCATTTT. Its protein product is CASSQEQRNQPQHF.

This rearrangement joins TRBV20-1 to TRBJ2-7; 12 nucleotides line up with TRBD1. Trimming at V came to 3 bases and at J to 0 bases, leaving 6 bases not matched to a gene. CDR1 is DFQATT and CDR2 is SNEGSKA in the germline V gene (reference sequence). The CDR3 runs to 16 residues. This CDR3 reads CSARGTGGLSSYEQYF. DNA of the CDR3: TGCAGTGCTAGGGGGACAGGGGGCCTGAGCTCCTACGAGCAGTACTTC.

This clone has more than one count but fewer than ten. The chain links TRBV6-4 to TRBJ2-2; D perhaps matches TRBD1 (6 bases). Germline assignment: CDR1 MRHNA and CDR2 SNTAGT. The CDR3 contains 12 residues. The V end was cut by 8 bases, the J end by 4 bases, with 8 bases between. The CDR3 nucleotides read TGTGCCAGCCGACAGGTCACCGGGGAGCTGTTTTTT. This encodes CASRQVTGELFF.

This chain uses TRBV25-1 with TRBJ2-2; D ambiguous. CDR3 size: 10 residues. V dropped 5 bases and J dropped 6 bases, with 1 base sitting between them. Germline values: CDR1 MGHDK, CDR2 SYGVNS. The CDR3 loop is CASSSGELFF. As DNA, the CDR3 is TGTGCCAGCAGTTCCGGGGAGCTGTTTTTT.

This clone was counted a few times. V gene TRBV28 combines with J gene TRBJ1-5, with D perhaps matching TRBD1 (6 bases). Trimming left V 4 bases short and J 4 bases short, with 17 bases between. Germline V gene lookup returns CDR1 MDHEN and CDR2 SYDVKM. The CDR3 consists of 16 residues. As DNA, the CDR3 is TGTGCCAGCAGTTCGGTGGGGGCAGGGTTTAATCAGCCCCAGCATTTT. It codes for CASSSVGAGFNQPQHF.

The chain recombines TRBV2 with TRBJ1-6; D is undetermined. The CDR3 totals 14 residues. Germline V gene lookup returns CDR1 SNHLY and CDR2 FYNNEI. V was pared by 4 bases and J by 0 bases, with 4 bases between. The CDR3 bases are TGTGCCAGCAGTGGGACCTCCTATAATTCACCCCTCCACTTT. Amino acid sequence: CASSGTSYNSPLHF.